This T cell receptor beta chain was observed in a study of shared clonotypes between healthy human individuals. Study at large: Each donor had three CD4 naive, three CD4 memory, two CD8 naive and one CD8 memory plate.

Germline V gene sequence: CDR1 GTSNPN, CDR2 SVGIG (reference sequence). There are 13 residues in the CDR3. Germline trimming cut 5 bases from V and 4 bases from J; bases unmatched to any gene: 7. Sequencing used immunoSEQ multiplex PCR; TCRdb keeps in-frame clones, though not all of them. The table shows around 2.1 million clones, with more than 90% occurring only once. Recent vaccinations or acute infections were absent in the healthy HIV-negative adult donors. From CD4+ cells came CD45RA+ naive and CD45RA-negative memory subsets. With respect to this clone: The same CDR3 also results from other DNA sequences found in this sample.

Sequenced sample: naive CD4+ T cells sorted from blood. Subset defined: CD45RA+ positively selected. This clonotype was sampled from a man aged 18 to 35 in good health. The rearrangement uses TRBV30 and TRBJ2-5; 7 bases fit TRBD2. CDR3 DNA sequence: TGTGCCTGGGCTCTTACGGGGGGAGAGACCCAGTACTTC. Residues: CAWALTGGETQYF.